These 27 T cell receptor beta chains were sequenced from one sample in a study of CD8 T cells in Susac syndrome (dated by TCRdb to 2018 to 2020). Library construction relied on the immunoSEQ multiplex PCR assay. RNA was extracted using the RNeasy kit, and roughly 0.45 to 1 microgram was reverse transcribed with random hexamers. Through fastp at Q25 and MiXCR, TCRdb rebuilt clones from the public reads, retaining in-frame beta chains. Every distinct CDR3 protein forms one entry, paired with its most common genes and DNA. The sample includes 170,000 or so distinct CDR3 sequences, with approximately 94% observed a single time. The ten biggest clones cover around 0.12% of the sample. The sequenced material came from CD4+ T cells from PBMCs. These receptor sequences come from a human donor with Susac syndrome.

The chain employs TRBV5-4 and TRBJ2-5, with 10 bases identical to TRBD2. CDR3 length equals 18 residues. Trimming took 4 bases from V and 4 from J; bases not matched to a gene: 16. Germline V lookup: CDR1 SGHNT, CDR2 YYREEE (reference sequence). Here the CDR3 reads CASSRNPGSGRATETQYF. In DNA, the CDR3 is TGTGCCAGCAGCCGCAACCCTGGGAGCGGGAGGGCCACAGAGACCCAGTACTTC.

The chain has TRBV29-1 and TRBJ1-2; unclear D gene. With 7 bases removed from V and 5 bases from J, the gap between germline ends came to 11 bases. The CDR3 runs 11 residues. Per the germline V gene, CDR1 is SQVTM and CDR2 is ANQGSEA. The CDR3, as DNA: TGCAGCGGGGCAGGCGGATATGGCTACACCTTC. Translated, it gives CSGAGGYGYTF.

The sample holds one count of this clonotype. V gene TRBV25-1 combines with J gene TRBJ1-4; tentatively, D is TRBD1 (6 bases). The V end lost 2 bases, the J end lost 2 bases, and 12 bases lay between the germline ends. The CDR3 runs to 16 residues. Germline-derived CDR1 and CDR2 are MGHDK and SYGVNS. The CDR3 DNA is TGTGCCAGCAGTGAAGGAGGGGGGGCCACTAATGAAAAACTGTTTTTT. Translation: CASSEGGGATNEKLFF.

The chain uses TRBV2 and TRBJ2-5; tentatively, D is TRBD2 (5 bases). Deletions cut 11 bases from V and 5 bases from J, with 12 bases between. Germline V gene data show CDR1 as SNHLY and CDR2 as FYNNEI. There are 11 residues in the CDR3. The CDR3 region is CARRRTETQYF. DNA for the CDR3: TGTGCCCGGAGGCGAACGGAGACCCAGTACTTC. Filled out from reference TRBV2 and TRBJ2-5, the complete variable domain reads EPEVTQTPSHQVTQMGQEVILRCVPISNHLYFYWYRQILGQKVEFLVSFYNNEISEKSEIFDDQFSVERPDGSNFTLKIRSTKLEDSAMYFCARRRTETQYFGPGTRLLVL.

V gene TRBV9 combines with J gene TRBJ2-3, with D unclear. Germline loops: CDR1 SGDLS, CDR2 YYNGEE. V lost 3 bases and J 1 base, leaving 9 bases between the germline ends. This CDR3 is built from 14 residues. CDR3 sequence reads: CASSAPTGTDTQYF. For the CDR3, the DNA is TGTGCCAGCAGCGCTCCAACAGGCACAGATACGCAGTATTTT.

The CDR3 coding sequence is TGTGCCAGCAGCCGCGGACTAGACCATTCTTCAGATACGCAGTATTTT. As protein: CASSRGLDHSSDTQYF. The chain has TRBV3-1 and TRBJ2-3; 7 bases fit TRBD2. CDR1 and CDR2 (germline): LGHDT, YNNKEL (reference sequence). Unmatched junction bases numbered 11, after V lost 4 bases and J lost 4 bases. The CDR3 is made up of 16 amino acids.

This chain uses TRBV20-1 with TRBJ1-2; TRBD1 matches at 9 bases. This CDR3 comprises 12 residues. CDR1 is DFQATT, CDR2 SNEGSKA, per germline (reference sequence). With 3 bases clipped from V and 8 bases from J, the junction kept 4 bases outside the gene matches. CDR3: CSASRQGEGYTF. CDR3 sequence (DNA): TGCAGTGCTAGCCGACAGGGGGAAGGCTACACCTTC.

This chain joins TRBV25-1 and TRBJ2-5, with D perhaps matching TRBD2 (6 bases). The V gene's germline CDR1 is MGHDK and CDR2 SYGVNS. The CDR3 has 11 residues. Trimming removed 10 bases at V and 4 bases at J, with 10 bases between. CDR3 DNA sequence: TGTGCCACGTCGGGACTAGAGACCCAGTACTTC. Its translation is CATSGLETQYF. The full variable domain, completed using reference TRBV25-1 and TRBJ2-5, is EADIYQTPRYLVIGTGKKITLECSQTMGHDKMYWYQQDPGMELHLIHYSYGVNSTEKGDLSSESTVSRIRTEHFPLTLESARPSHTSQYLCATSGLETQYFGPGTRLLVL.

The chain carries TRBV6-6 and TRBJ2-7, with TRBD1 matching 10 bases. There are 14 residues in the CDR3. Losses at the gene ends were 0 bases for V and 5 bases for J; bases not matched to a gene: 1. The V gene's germline CDR1 is MNHNY and CDR2 SVGAGI (reference sequence). The CDR3 DNA sequence: TGTGCCAGCAGTTACTCGACAGGGGGCCACGAGCAGTACGTC. It translates to CASSYSTGGHEQYV.

The chain combines TRBV4-2 with TRBJ1-5; 8 bases map to TRBD1. The junction had 11 bases not matched to a gene; V was cut back by 2 bases and J by 5 bases. Per germline, CDR1 LGHNA and CDR2 YNFKEQ. The CDR3 has 17 residues. The CDR3 DNA sequence: TGTGCCAGCAGCCAACACTTGGGGGGGACAGGCGATCAGCCCCAGCATTTT. Its translation: CASSQHLGGTGDQPQHF.

As regards this clonotype: Because it lacks the conserved phenylalanine or tryptophan at the end, this CDR3 is likely a read error. The DNA is omitted, as the CDR3 cannot be located on it reliably, and the CDR3 follows TCRdb's listing. The CDR3 loop reads CAWRATSGRLRL. The chain carries TRBV30 and TRBJ2-7; the table assigns TRBD2, which was not confirmed against the DNA. The CDR3 extends over 12 residues, inclusive of both ends. CDR1 is GTSNPN and CDR2 is SVGIG in the germline V gene (reference sequence).

The rearrangement uses TRBV2 and TRBJ1-1; D gene uncertain. Trimming removed 8 bases at V and 1 base at J, with 8 bases between. The CDR3 covers 12 residues. From germline, CDR1 is SNHLY and CDR2 FYNNEI. This CDR3 is CASERENTEAFF. DNA of the CDR3: TGTGCCAGCGAAAGGGAGAACACTGAAGCTTTCTTT. Filled out from reference TRBV2 and TRBJ1-1, the complete variable domain reads EPEVTQTPSHQVTQMGQEVILRCVPISNHLYFYWYRQILGQKVEFLVSFYNNEISEKSEIFDDQFSVERPDGSNFTLKIRSTKLEDSAMYFCASERENTEAFFGQGTRLTVV.

CDR3 sequence: CASRSSGGAPGELFF. The CDR3 DNA reads TGTGCCAGCAGGTCTAGCGGGGGGGCCCCCGGGGAGCTGTTTTTT. The V call is TRBV12-3 or TRBV12-4, the J call TRBJ2-2; 12 bases agree with TRBD2. The CDR3 sequence is 15 residues long. Trimming took 6 bases from V and 6 from J; bases not matched to a gene: 5.

The chain carries TRBV9 and TRBJ2-1; the match to TRBD2 covers 8 bases. The CDR3 is 15 amino acids. CDR1 is SGDLS and CDR2 is YYNGEE in the germline V gene. The V and J ends lost 0 bases and 7 bases, in that order; junction bases with no gene match: 6. This CDR3 is CASSVGSGSHNEQFF. CDR3 coding DNA: TGTGCCAGCAGCGTAGGAAGCGGGAGCCATAATGAGCAGTTCTTC.

This clonotype was recorded once. This rearrangement joins TRBV24-1 to TRBJ1-2, with unresolved D. The CDR3 extends over 13 amino acids. Germline CDR1 reads KGHDR; CDR2 reads SFDVKD. The ends were cut back, 3 bases at V and 8 bases at J, with 12 bases in the middle. The CDR3 sequence: CATSDLPLKGYTF. The CDR3 coding sequence is TGTGCCACCAGTGATCTCCCTCTGAAGGGCTACACCTTC.

The chain joins TRBV3-1 to TRBJ2-5; TRBD2 aligns across 12 bases. Trimming removed 8 bases from V and 2 bases from J; junction bases left unmatched: 15. The CDR3 is 18 amino acids. The germline V gene encodes CDR1 LGHDT and CDR2 YNNKEL (reference sequence). The CDR3 region has the DNA TGTGCCAGCCACTTGTACCGGGCTAGCGGGAGGGTTCAAGAGACCCAGTACTTC. Amino acid sequence: CASHLYRASGRVQETQYF.

The chain is built from TRBV7-2 and TRBJ2-3, with TRBD2 matching 10 bases. J gave up 3 bases and V 6 bases, and 9 bases lay outside the gene matches. The CDR3 has 16 residues. The germline gives CDR1 SGHTA, CDR2 FQGNSA. This CDR3 reads CASRGLAGVLTDTQYF. In nucleotides, the CDR3 is TGTGCCAGCAGAGGGCTAGCGGGAGTGTTGACAGATACGCAGTATTTT.

This chain links TRBV29-1 with TRBJ1-3, with D uncertain. V was clipped by 6 bases and J by 0 bases, with 12 bases between them. The CDR3 has 14 amino acids. Germline CDR1 SQVTM, CDR2 ANQGSEA. The CDR3 DNA sequence: TGCAGCGTCAGTGTTGGTGGCTCTGGAAACACCATATATTTT. Translation: CSVSVGGSGNTIYF.

This clonotype came up once. The chain joins TRBV20-1 to TRBJ2-7; D is uncertain. The CDR3 runs to 12 residues. Germline values: CDR1 DFQATT, CDR2 SNEGSKA (reference sequence). V was pared by 3 bases and J by 3 bases, with 9 bases between. The CDR3 DNA reads TGCAGTGCTAGGTACCGCGGCTACGAGCAGTACTTC. This encodes CSARYRGYEQYF.

V and J are TRBV28 and TRBJ2-7; D is unclear. This CDR3 has 13 amino acids. V was pared by 4 bases and J by 6 bases, with 13 bases between. CDR1 MDHEN and CDR2 SYDVKM come from the germline V gene. CDR3 nucleotide sequence: TGTGCCAGCAGTTCCCCCTCGGATTTCGAGCAGTACTTC. Translation: CASSSPSDFEQYF.

The chain has TRBV28 and TRBJ2-7, with D perhaps TRBD1 (5 bases). Trimming took 5 bases from V and 3 from J, leaving 8 bases between them. This CDR3 is built from 12 residues. Per the germline V gene, CDR1 is MDHEN and CDR2 is SYDVKM. CDR3 in DNA: TGTGCCAGCAGTCAAGGGGACTACGAGCAGTACTTC. Amino acid sequence: CASSQGDYEQYF. The full variable domain, in which reference TRBV28 and TRBJ2-7 provide the parts outside the CDR3, is DVKVTQSSRYLVKRTGEKVFLECVQDMDHENMFWYRQDPGLGLRLIYFSYDVKMKEKGDIPEGYSVSREKKERFSLILESASTNQTSMYLCASSQGDYEQYFGPGTRLTVT.

Here the CDR3 reads CASSSPGNEQFF. In nucleotides, the CDR3 is TGTGCCAGCAGTTCCCCTGGGAATGAGCAGTTCTTC. This sequence joins TRBV28 and TRBJ2-1; no firm D call. The germline V gene has CDR1 MDHEN and CDR2 SYDVKM. Between the trimmed V and J ends, which lost 4 bases and 7 bases, there was a span of 8 bases. CDR3 size: 12 residues.

This clonotype has only one observation. The CDR3 DNA follows: TGTGCCTGGAGTTCTGGGGGGGGGACTATTGGTGGCTACACCTTC. Its protein product is CAWSSGGGTIGGYTF. The chain combines TRBV30 with TRBJ1-2; TRBD1 is a possible D gene (5 bases). This CDR3 has 15 residues. The V gene's germline CDR1 is GTSNPN and CDR2 SVGIG (reference sequence). Trimming stripped 2 bases from V and 7 bases from J, with 20 bases between.

The chain combines TRBV4-3 with TRBJ2-2; D remains unclear. This CDR3 contains 13 residues. Deletions cut 1 base from V and 5 bases from J, with 5 bases between. The germline CDR1 and CDR2 sequences are LGHNA and YSLEER. This chain's CDR3 is CASSQVGTGELFF. The CDR3 region has the DNA TGCGCCAGCAGCCAAGTAGGAACCGGGGAGCTGTTTTTT.

The chain joins TRBV14 to TRBJ2-5; D is undetermined. V lost 1 base to trimming and J lost 4 bases, with 13 bases between them. CDR1 is SGHDN, CDR2 FVKESK, per germline. This CDR3 is 15 amino acids long. In nucleotides, the CDR3 is TGTGCCAGCAGCCAAGGGACGGTAACGGCAGAGACCCAGTACTTC. Translating gives CASSQGTVTAETQYF. Full variable domain (rest looked up from reference TRBV14 and TRBJ2-5): EAGVTQFPSHSVIEKGQTVTLRCDPISGHDNLYWYRRVMGKEIKFLLHFVKESKQDESGMPNNRFLAERTGGTYSTLKVQPAELEDSGVYFCASSQGTVTAETQYFGPGTRLLVL.

The CDR3 region is CAWRGARSNQPQHF. As DNA, the CDR3 is TGTGCCTGGAGAGGGGCTCGTTCCAATCAGCCCCAGCATTTT. The chain links TRBV30 to TRBJ1-5, with a weak D call TRBD1 (5 bases). The germline V and J ends were trimmed by 3 bases and 3 bases, with 12 bases remaining between them. This CDR3 region has 14 residues. The germline gives CDR1 GTSNPN, CDR2 SVGIG (reference sequence). The complete variable domain, with remaining parts taken from reference TRBV30 and TRBJ1-5, reads SQTIHQWPATLVQPVGSPLSLECTVEGTSNPNLYWYRQAAGRGLQLLFYSVGIGQISSEVPQNLSASRPQDRQFILSSKKLLLSDSGFYLCAWRGARSNQPQHFGDGTRLSIL.

The chain joins TRBV20-1 to TRBJ2-4; D is possibly TRBD2 (6 bases). Trimming left V 4 bases short and J 7 bases short, with 17 bases between. Germline CDR1 DFQATT, CDR2 SNEGSKA (reference sequence). CDR3 length: 14 amino acids. The CDR3 protein is CSANVAGNGNIQYF. The CDR3 region has the DNA TGCAGTGCTAACGTCGCGGGGAATGGGAACATTCAGTACTTC.